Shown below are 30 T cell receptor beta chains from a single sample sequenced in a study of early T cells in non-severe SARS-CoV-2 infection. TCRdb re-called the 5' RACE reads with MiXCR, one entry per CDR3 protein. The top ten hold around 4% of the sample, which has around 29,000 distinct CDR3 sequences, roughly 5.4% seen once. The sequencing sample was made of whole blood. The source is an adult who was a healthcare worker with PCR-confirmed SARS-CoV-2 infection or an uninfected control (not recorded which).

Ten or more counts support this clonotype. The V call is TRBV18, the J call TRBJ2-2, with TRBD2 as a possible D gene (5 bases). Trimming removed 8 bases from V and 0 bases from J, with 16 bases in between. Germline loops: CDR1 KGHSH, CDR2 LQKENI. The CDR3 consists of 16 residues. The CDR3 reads CASTDYRQTNTGELFF. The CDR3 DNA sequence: TGTGCCAGCACCGACTATAGGCAGACGAACACCGGGGAGCTGTTTTTT.

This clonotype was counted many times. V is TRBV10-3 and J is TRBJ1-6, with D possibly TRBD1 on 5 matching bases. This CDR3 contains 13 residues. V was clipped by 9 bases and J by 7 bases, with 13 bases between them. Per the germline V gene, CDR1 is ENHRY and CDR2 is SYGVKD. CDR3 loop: CAIMGEGNSPLHF. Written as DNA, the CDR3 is TGTGCCATTATGGGGGAGGGGAATTCACCCCTCCACTTT.

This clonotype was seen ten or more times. CDR3 sequence (DNA): TGTGCCAGCAGTGGGGAAGCGGGAGGACAAGAGACCCAGTACTTC. Translated: CASSGEAGGQETQYF. V and J are TRBV6-4 and TRBJ2-5; 9 bases fit TRBD2. The CDR3 is made up of 15 amino acids. The V and J ends lost 4 bases and 2 bases, in that order; junction bases with no gene match: 5. Germline V gene data show CDR1 as MRHNA and CDR2 as SNTAGT.

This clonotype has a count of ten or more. The CDR3 sequence: CASSLYRGLRDEQFF. CDR3 nucleotide sequence: TGTGCCAGCAGCTTATACAGGGGGCTGAGGGATGAGCAGTTCTTC. V usage is TRBV7-6 and J usage is TRBJ2-1; 9 positions match TRBD1. Germline V lookup: CDR1 SGHVS, CDR2 FNYEAQ. The CDR3 loop spans 15 amino acids. J lost 8 bases, V lost 2 bases, and 7 bases had no gene match.

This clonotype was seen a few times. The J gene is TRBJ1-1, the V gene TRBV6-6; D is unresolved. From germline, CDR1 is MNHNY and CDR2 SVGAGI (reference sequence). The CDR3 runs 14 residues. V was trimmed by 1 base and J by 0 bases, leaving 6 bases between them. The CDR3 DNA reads TGTGCCAGCAGTTACTTGGCGGTGAACACTGAAGCTTTCTTT. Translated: CASSYLAVNTEAFF.

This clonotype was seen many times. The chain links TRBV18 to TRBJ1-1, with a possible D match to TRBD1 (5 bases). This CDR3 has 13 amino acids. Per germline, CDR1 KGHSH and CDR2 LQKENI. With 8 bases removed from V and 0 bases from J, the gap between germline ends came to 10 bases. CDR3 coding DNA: TGTGCCAGCAGAGGGGATATGAACACTGAAGCTTTCTTT. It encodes CASRGDMNTEAFF.

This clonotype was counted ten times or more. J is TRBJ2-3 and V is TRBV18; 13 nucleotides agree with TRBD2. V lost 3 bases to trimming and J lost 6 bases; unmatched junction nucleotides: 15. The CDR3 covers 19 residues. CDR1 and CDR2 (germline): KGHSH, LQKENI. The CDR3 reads CASSPIRTSGRGNTDTQYF. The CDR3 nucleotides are TGTGCCAGCTCACCGATACGGACTAGCGGGAGAGGTAATACTGATACGCAGTATTTT.

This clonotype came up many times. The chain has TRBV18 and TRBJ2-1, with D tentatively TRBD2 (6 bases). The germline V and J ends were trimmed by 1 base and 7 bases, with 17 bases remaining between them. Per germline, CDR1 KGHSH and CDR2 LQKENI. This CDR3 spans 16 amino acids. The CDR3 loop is CASSPLEGRWWNEQFF. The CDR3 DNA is TGTGCCAGCTCACCACTGGAGGGTAGGTGGTGGAATGAGCAGTTCTTC.

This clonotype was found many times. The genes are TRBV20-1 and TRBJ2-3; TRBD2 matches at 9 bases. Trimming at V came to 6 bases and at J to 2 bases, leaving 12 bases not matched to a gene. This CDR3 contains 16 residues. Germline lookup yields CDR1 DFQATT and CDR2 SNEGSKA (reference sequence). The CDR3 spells CSASRVLAGFTDTQYF. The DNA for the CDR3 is TGCAGTGCCAGCCGGGTTCTAGCGGGGTTCACAGATACGCAGTATTTT.

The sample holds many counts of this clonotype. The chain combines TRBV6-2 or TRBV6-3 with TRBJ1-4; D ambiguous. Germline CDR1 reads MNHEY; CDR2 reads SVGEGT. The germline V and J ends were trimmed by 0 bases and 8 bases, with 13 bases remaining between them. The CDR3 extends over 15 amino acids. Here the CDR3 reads CASSYSDGQQEKLFF. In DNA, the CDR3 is TGTGCCAGCAGTTACTCAGACGGCCAGCAAGAAAAACTGTTTTTT.

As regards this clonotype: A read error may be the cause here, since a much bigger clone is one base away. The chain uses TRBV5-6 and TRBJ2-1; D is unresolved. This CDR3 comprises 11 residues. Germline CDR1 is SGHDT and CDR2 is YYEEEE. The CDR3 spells CACRSLGEQFF. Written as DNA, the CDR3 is TGTGCCTGCAGATCGTTAGGTGAGCAGTTCTTC.

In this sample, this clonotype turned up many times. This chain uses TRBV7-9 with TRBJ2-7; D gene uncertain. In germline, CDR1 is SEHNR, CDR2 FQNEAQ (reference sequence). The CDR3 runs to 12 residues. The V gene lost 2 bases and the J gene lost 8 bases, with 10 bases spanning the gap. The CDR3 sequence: CASSLMESKQYF. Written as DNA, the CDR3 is TGTGCCAGCAGCTTAATGGAGAGCAAGCAGTACTTC.

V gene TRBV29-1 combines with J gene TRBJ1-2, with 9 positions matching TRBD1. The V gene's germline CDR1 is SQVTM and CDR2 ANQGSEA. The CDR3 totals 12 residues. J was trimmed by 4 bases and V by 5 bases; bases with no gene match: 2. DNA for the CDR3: TGCAGCGTTACACAGGGGGCCTATGGCTACACCTTC. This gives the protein CSVTQGAYGYTF.

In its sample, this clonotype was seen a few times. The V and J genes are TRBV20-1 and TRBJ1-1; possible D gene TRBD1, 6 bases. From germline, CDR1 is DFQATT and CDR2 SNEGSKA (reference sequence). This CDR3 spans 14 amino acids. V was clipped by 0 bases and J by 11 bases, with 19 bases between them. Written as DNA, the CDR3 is TGCAGTGCTAGAGACTTGAATCGGGGGGCGGACGCTTTCTTT. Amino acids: CSARDLNRGADAFF.

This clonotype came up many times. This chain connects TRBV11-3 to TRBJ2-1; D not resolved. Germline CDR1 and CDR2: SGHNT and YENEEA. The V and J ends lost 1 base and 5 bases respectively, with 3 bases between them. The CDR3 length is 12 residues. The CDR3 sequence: CASSLGNNEQFF. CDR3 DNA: TGTGCCAGCAGCTTAGGTAACAATGAGCAGTTCTTC.

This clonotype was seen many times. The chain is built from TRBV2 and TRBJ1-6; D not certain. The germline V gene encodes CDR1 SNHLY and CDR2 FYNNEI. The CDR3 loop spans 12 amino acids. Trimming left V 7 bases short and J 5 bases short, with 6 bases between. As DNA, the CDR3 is TGTGCCAGCACCGTAAATAATTCACCCCTCCACTTT. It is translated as CASTVNNSPLHF.

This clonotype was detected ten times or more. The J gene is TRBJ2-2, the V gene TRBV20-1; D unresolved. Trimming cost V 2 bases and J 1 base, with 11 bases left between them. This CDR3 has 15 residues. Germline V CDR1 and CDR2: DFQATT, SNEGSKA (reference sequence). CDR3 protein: CSARSVRKNTGELFF. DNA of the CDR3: TGCAGTGCTAGAAGTGTGCGGAAGAACACCGGGGAGCTGTTTTTT.

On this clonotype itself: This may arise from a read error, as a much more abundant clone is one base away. The CDR3, as DNA: TGCAGCGCAGGGGGCGGACGCAATCAGCCCCAGCATTTT. It codes for CSAGGGRNQPQHF. The chain is built from TRBV29-1 and TRBJ1-5; 8 bases map to TRBD1. The ends lost 7 bases at V and 2 bases at J; junction bases unmatched: 4. The CDR3 spans 13 residues. CDR1 and CDR2 from the germline V gene are SQVTM and ANQGSEA.

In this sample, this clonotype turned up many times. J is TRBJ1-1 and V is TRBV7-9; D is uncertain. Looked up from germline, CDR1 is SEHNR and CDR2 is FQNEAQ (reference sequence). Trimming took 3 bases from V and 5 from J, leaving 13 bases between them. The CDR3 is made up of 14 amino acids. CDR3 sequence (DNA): TGTGCCAGCAGCTTCAACGCGGGAGGAACTGAAGCTTTCTTT. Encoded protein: CASSFNAGGTEAFF.

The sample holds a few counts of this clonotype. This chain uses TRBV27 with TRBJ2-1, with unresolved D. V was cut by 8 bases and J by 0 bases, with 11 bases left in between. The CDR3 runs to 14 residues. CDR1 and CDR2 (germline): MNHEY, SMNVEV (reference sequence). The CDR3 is CASQPLSSYNEQFF. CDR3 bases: TGTGCCAGCCAACCCTTAAGCTCCTACAATGAGCAGTTCTTC.

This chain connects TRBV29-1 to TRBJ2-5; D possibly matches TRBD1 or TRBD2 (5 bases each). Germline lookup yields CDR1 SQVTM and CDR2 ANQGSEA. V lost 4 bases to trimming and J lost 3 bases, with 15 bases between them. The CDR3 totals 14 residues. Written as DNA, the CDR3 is TGCAGCGTTGCAGAGGGGCCCGCCAAAGAGACCCAGTACTTC. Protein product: CSVAEGPAKETQYF.

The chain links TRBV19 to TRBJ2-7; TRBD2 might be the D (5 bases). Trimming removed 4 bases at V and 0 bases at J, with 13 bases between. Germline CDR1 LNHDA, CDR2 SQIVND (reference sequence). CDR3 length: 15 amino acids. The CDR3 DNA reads TGTGCCAGTAGTACACTGGTGGGAGACTCCTACGAGCAGTACTTC. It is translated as CASSTLVGDSYEQYF. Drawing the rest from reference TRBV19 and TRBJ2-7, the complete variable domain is DGGITQSPKYLFRKEGQNVTLSCEQNLNHDAMYWYRQDPGQGLRLIYYSQIVNDFQKGDIAEGYSVSREKKESFPLTVTSAQKNPTAFYLCASSTLVGDSYEQYFGPGTRLTVT.

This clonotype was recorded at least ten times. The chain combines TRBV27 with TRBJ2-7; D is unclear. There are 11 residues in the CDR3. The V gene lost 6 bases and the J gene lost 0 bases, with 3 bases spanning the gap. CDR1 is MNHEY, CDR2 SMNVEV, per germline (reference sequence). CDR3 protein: CASSSSYEQYF. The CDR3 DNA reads TGTGCCAGCAGCTCCTCCTACGAGCAGTACTTC.

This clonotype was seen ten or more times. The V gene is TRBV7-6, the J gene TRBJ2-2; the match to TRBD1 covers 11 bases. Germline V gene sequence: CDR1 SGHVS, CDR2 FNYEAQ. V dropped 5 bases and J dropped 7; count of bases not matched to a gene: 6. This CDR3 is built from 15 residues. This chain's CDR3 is CASSLGQGASGELFF. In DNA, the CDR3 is TGTGCCAGCAGCCTCGGACAGGGGGCGAGCGGGGAGCTGTTTTTT.

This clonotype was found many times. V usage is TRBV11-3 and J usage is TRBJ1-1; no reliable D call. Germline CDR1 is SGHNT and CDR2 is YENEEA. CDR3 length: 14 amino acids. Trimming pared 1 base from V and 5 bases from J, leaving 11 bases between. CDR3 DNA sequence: TGTGCCAGCAGCTTAGGCGGGGTGGAGACTGAAGCTTTCTTT. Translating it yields CASSLGGVETEAFF.

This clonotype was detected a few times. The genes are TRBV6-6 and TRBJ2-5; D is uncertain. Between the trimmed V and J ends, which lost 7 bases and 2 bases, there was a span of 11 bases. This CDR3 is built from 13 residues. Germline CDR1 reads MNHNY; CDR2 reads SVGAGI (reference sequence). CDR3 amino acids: CASTLPRQETQYF. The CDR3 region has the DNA TGTGCCAGCACCTTACCCCGACAAGAGACCCAGTACTTC.

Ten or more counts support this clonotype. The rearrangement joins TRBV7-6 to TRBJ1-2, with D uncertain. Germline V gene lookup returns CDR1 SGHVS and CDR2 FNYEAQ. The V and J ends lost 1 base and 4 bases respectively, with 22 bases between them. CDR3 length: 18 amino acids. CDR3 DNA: TGTGCCAGCAGCTTAGTTGGCCGCCGGCCCCTAAGTGGCTATGGCTACACCTTC. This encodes CASSLVGRRPLSGYGYTF.

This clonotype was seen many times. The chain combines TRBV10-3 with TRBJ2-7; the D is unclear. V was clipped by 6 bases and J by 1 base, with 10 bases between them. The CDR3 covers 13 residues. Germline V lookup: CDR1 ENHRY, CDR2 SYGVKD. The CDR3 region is CAIRPGRSYEQYF. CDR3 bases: TGTGCCATCAGACCCGGACGGTCCTACGAGCAGTACTTC.

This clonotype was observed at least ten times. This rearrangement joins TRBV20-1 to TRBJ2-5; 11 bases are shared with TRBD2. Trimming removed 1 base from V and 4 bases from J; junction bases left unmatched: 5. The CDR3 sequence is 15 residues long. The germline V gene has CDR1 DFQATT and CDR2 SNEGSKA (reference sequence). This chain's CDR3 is CSARGGLAGRETQYF. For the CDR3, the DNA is TGCAGTGCTAGAGGCGGACTAGCGGGTAGAGAGACCCAGTACTTC.

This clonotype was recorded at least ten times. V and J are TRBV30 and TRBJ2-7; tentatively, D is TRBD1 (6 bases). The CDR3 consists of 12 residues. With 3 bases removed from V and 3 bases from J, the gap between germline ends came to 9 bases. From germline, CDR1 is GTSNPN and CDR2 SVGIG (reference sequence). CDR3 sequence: CAWSEQGYEQYF. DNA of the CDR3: TGTGCCTGGAGCGAACAGGGCTACGAGCAGTACTTC.